This T cell receptor beta chain was documented in a study of T-cell memory formation after mild COVID-19. This CDR3 is built from 16 residues. Between the trimmed V and J ends, which lost 6 bases and 10 bases, there was a span of 25 bases. Findings and caveats of the study: Among clones peaking at day 37 in the second wave, SARS-CoV-2 specificity remained unconfirmed. Detection of some responders pre-infection suggested pre-existing cross-reactive memory T cells participated. Clones which contracted sat mainly in CM and EM if CD4+, and in EMRA if CD8+.

Libraries for TCRalpha and TCRbeta carried sample barcodes and unique molecular identifiers via 5'RACE. A single record per CDR3 protein comes from TCRdb applying MiXCR to the 5' RACE reads. This table has under 250,000 distinct CDR3 sequences, roughly a tenth appearing once. There are a few counts of this clonotype. No antigen is known for it. What was sequenced was PBMCs or a T cell subset sorted from them (not recorded which). The V gene is TRBV12-3 or TRBV12-4, the J gene TRBJ2-1, with TRBD2 as a possible D gene (6 bases). This sequence originates from a man aged 18 to 30 who had mild COVID-19 (a few samples of this study predate the infection). Cell type and time point are not known. The CDR3 protein is CASRPTGGGLLIEQFF. CDR3 sequence (DNA): TGTGCCAGCAGGCCCACCGGCGGCGGACTATTGATCGAGCAGTTCTTC.